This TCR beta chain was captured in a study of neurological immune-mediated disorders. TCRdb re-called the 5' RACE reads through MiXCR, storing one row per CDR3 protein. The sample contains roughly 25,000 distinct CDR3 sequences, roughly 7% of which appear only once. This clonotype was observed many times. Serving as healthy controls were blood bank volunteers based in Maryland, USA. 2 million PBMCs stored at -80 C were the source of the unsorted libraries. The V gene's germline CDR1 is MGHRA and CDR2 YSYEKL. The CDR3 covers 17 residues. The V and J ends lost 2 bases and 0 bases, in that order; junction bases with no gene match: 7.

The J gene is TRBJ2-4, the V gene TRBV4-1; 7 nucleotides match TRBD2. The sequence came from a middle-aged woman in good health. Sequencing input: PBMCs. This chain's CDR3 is CASSQPRLALAKNIQYF. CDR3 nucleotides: TGCGCCAGCAGCCAACCGAGACTAGCCTTAGCCAAAAACATTCAGTACTTC.